These T cell receptor beta chains were read from a single sample in a study of blood T cell repertoires in COVID-19. The table came from immunoSEQ multiplex PCR; TCRdb's copy has only in-frame clones and leaves some out. The sample includes over 75,000 clones, roughly 79% seen only once; the top ten take 10%. What was sequenced was peripheral blood. The receptors derive from a man in his sixties or seventies with acute or convalescent COVID-19. CDR3s include the opening cysteine and the closing phenylalanine or tryptophan. A D gene is named only where the DNA matches it firmly. Size is stated for part of the rows, as once, few or many counts, or as a class when the clone is expanded.

j_call v_call d_call clone_size cdr3_nt cdr3_aa
TRBJ2-2 TRBV7-3 TRBD2 NA TGTGCCAGCAGCGCGGGAGGCCCTCTTTCTACCGGGGAGCTGTTTTTT CASSAGGPLSTGELFF
TRBJ2-3 TRBV6-5 NA NA TGTGCCAGCAGTTACTCGCCGGGAAGCCGCACAGATACGCAGTATTTT CASSYSPGSRTDTQYF
TRBJ2-1 TRBV11-2 NA once TGTGCCAGCAGCAAACAAACGGGATACAATGAGCAGTTCTTC CASSKQTGYNEQFF
TRBJ1-1 TRBV5-5 TRBD1 NA TGTGCCAGCAGGGCCCTAGTAGGACAGGGCCACACTGAAGCTTTCTTT CASRALVGQGHTEAFF
TRBJ1-4 TRBV19 NA NA TGTGCCAGTAGTCCTATCCTTCAGGGCATTAATGAAAAACTGTTTTTT CASSPILQGINEKLFF
TRBJ1-1 TRBV27 NA NA TGTGCCAGCAGTTTTCAGACTAACACTGAAGCTTTCTTT CASSFQTNTEAFF
TRBJ2-7 TRBV9 NA NA TGTGCCAGCAGCGTAGGACAGTTGAGCTCCTACGAGCAGTACTTC CASSVGQLSSYEQYF
TRBJ2-1 TRBV2 NA NA TGTGCCAGCAGTTGGGACTCCCAAGAGTTCTTC CASSWDSQEFF
TRBJ1-1 TRBV3-1/TRBV3-2 NA NA TGTGCCAGCAGCCTACGGAGTGAAGCTTTCTTT CASSLRSEAFF
TRBJ2-6 TRBV3-1/TRBV3-2 NA NA TGTGCCAGCAGCCAGGGCATAACTGGGGCCAACGTCCTGACTTTC CASSQGITGANVLTF
TRBJ2-7 TRBV11-2 TRBD2 NA TGTGCCAGCAGCCCCAGGTGGGGAGCGGGAGGGAATTACGAGCAGTACTTC CASSPRWGAGGNYEQYF
TRBJ1-2 TRBV6-2/TRBV6-3 NA NA TGTGCCAGCAGTCTGGACAGCATAGGTGGCTACACCTTC CASSLDSIGGYTF
TRBJ2-1 TRBV9 TRBD2 NA TGTGCCAGCAGCTCCCCCAGACTAGCGGTTTCCTACAATGAGCAGTTCTTC CASSSPRLAVSYNEQFF
TRBJ2-6 TRBV7-3 NA NA TGTGCCAGCAGCACTAGGGCGTCTGGGGCCAACGTCCTGACTTTC CASSTRASGANVLTF
TRBJ1-5 TRBV28 NA NA TGTGCCAGCAGTTTCAGTGGCAGGGTAAGATTT CASSFSGRVRF
TRBJ2-5 TRBV18 NA NA TGTGCCAGCTCACCGGGTCAGGGAAAAGGAGAGACCCAGTACTTC CASSPGQGKGETQYF
TRBJ1-4 TRBV18 NA few TGTGCCAGCTCAAGACAGGACCGGGGTGAAAAACTGTTTTTT CASSRQDRGEKLFF
TRBJ1-5 TRBV18 TRBD1 few TGTGCCAGCTCACCGGGGACAGGGGCCCAGCCCCAGCATTTT CASSPGTGAQPQHF
TRBJ2-1 TRBV5-1 NA NA TGCGCCAGCAGCCCGATTCCCAGGGGCAATGAGCAGTTCTTC CASSPIPRGNEQFF
TRBJ2-7 TRBV28 NA NA TGTGCCAGCAGTTTTAGTGGGAGTCGTATTTACGAGCAGTACTTC CASSFSGSRIYEQYF
TRBJ2-3 TRBV24-1 TRBD2 NA TGTGCCACCAGTGATTTGCGACTAGCAGCCGAGACGCAGTATTTT CATSDLRLAAETQYF
TRBJ2-1 TRBV10-2 TRBD2 NA TGCGCCAGCACCCGGGCGGGGGGTGGAAATGAGCAGTTCTTC CASTRAGGGNEQFF
TRBJ1-2 TRBV9 TRBD1 few TGTGCCAGCAGCGCTAGGGGGCAGGGGGAAGGCTACACCTTC CASSARGQGEGYTF
TRBJ2-1 TRBV9 NA NA TGTGCCAGCAGCGCGCTATTAAGCTCCTACAATGAGCAGTTCTTC CASSALLSSYNEQFF
TRBJ2-1 TRBV6-2/TRBV6-3 TRBD1 NA TGTGCCAGCAGTAAAAATTACAGGGGCCCCTACAATGAGCAGTTCTTC CASSKNYRGPYNEQFF
TRBJ1-4 TRBV28 TRBD1 NA TGTGCCAGCAGGATCTGGACAGGCGGTGAAAAACTGTTTTTT CASRIWTGGEKLFF
TRBJ2-1 TRBV7-2 TRBD2 few TGTGCCAGCAGCTTAGGACTAGCGTCCTACAATGAGCAGTTCTTC CASSLGLASYNEQFF
TRBJ1-5 TRBV2 NA NA TGTGCCAGCAGCGAGGGCGGCGTTCTGCCCCAGCATTTT CASSEGGVLPQHF
TRBJ1-2 TRBV12-3/TRBV12-4 NA few TGTGCCAGCAGTTTAGGGGGGGACTACACCTTC CASSLGGDYTF
TRBJ1-2 TRBV9 NA NA TGTGCCAGCAGTGAAAATGACAGGCGCTATGGCTACACCTTC CASSENDRRYGYTF
TRBJ2-7 TRBV5-1 NA NA TGCGCCAGCAGCGTCGGGGGATCCTACGAGCAGTACTTC CASSVGGSYEQYF
TRBJ1-1 TRBV7-9 NA NA TGTGCCAGCGCGCAGAACACTGAAGCTTTCTTT CASAQNTEAFF
TRBJ1-1 TRBV4-3 NA few TGCGCCAGCAGCCAAGCCGGGAACACTGAAGCTTTCTTT CASSQAGNTEAFF
TRBJ2-7 TRBV7-2 NA once TGTGCCAGCAGCTTTAAAAGCGCCGGGGGATACGAGCAGTACTTC CASSFKSAGGYEQYF
TRBJ2-7 TRBV5-5 NA NA TGTGCCAGCAGCCCCGAGGCCGGGAAACTACGCGAGCAGTACTTC CASSPEAGKLREQYF
TRBJ2-7 TRBV5-1 NA once TGCGCCAGCAGCAGACTAGAGAGGACCTACGAGCAGTACTTC CASSRLERTYEQYF
TRBJ1-5 TRBV7-2 NA NA TGTGCCAGCAGCTTTGGCAGATCACAGCCCCAGCATTTT CASSFGRSQPQHF
TRBJ1-2 TRBV4-2 NA few TGTGCCAGCAGCCAAGTCATTCAGGGGAGGGGTGGCTACACCTTC CASSQVIQGRGGYTF
TRBJ1-1 TRBV21-1 NA few TGTGCCAGCCGGAGGGACTATATCCATTCTCCTCTGAACACTGAAGCTTTCTTT CASRRDYIHSPLNTEAFF
TRBJ2-2 TRBV7-2 TRBD2 NA TGTGCCAGCAGCTTAACGGGCGGGGGACCCACCGGGGAGCTGTTTTTT CASSLTGGGPTGELFF
TRBJ2-7 TRBV9 TRBD2 NA TGTGCCAGCAGCGTACTCCCTAGCGGGGTGCTTGCAGGGCAGTACTTC CASSVLPSGVLAGQYF
TRBJ1-5 TRBV5-1 NA NA TGCGCCAGCAGCTCGGGTGAAGGTCAGCCCCAGCATTTT CASSSGEGQPQHF
TRBJ1-4 TRBV15 TRBD1 NA TGTGCCACCAGCAGGCGACAGGGGCTTAATGAAAAACTGTTTTTT CATSRRQGLNEKLFF
TRBJ2-7 TRBV19 TRBD2 once TGTGCCAGTAGTGCGTACTGGACTAGCGGTTACGAGCAGTACTTC CASSAYWTSGYEQYF
TRBJ2-5 TRBV24-1 TRBD2 NA TGTGCCACCAGTGATACTAGCGGGGTTCAAGAGACCCAGTACTTC CATSDTSGVQETQYF
TRBJ2-3 TRBV2 NA once TGTGCCAGCTTGCGGGATTCCACAGATACGCAGTATTTT CASLRDSTDTQYF
TRBJ1-2 TRBV3-1/TRBV3-2 TRBD1 NA TGTGCCAGCAGCCAAGCAGGGGGGTTATTTGGCTACACCTTC CASSQAGGLFGYTF
TRBJ1-3 TRBV18 NA NA TGTGCCAGCTCACCACTTTCGGGGGACTCTGGAAACACCATATATTTT CASSPLSGDSGNTIYF
TRBJ2-1 TRBV7-6 TRBD2 NA TGTGCCAGCAGCCGGAGGGGGAGCGGGAGTGGTGGTGAGCAGTTCTTC CASSRRGSGSGGEQFF
TRBJ1-4 TRBV6-5 TRBD1 NA TGTGCCAGCAACTACGACAGGGTGAGGGAAAAACTGTTTTTT CASNYDRVREKLFF
TRBJ1-3 TRBV18 TRBD1 NA TGTGCCAGCTCACCACCTACGGGACAGGGGGACGGTCTGGGGAACACCATATATTTT CASSPPTGQGDGLGNTIYF
TRBJ1-5 TRBV28 NA NA TGTGCCAGCAGTCCCGGACGGGGGGATCAGCCCCAGCATTTT CASSPGRGDQPQHF
TRBJ1-2 TRBV11-1 TRBD1 NA TGTGCCAGCAGTGGACAGGGAAAATTCTATGGCCACACCTTC CASSGQGKFYGHTF